This T cell receptor beta chain was captured in a study of T cell responses to AZD1222 COVID-19 vaccine. Study conclusions and caveats: None of the repertoires were sampled until the peak T cell response had passed.

TCRdb's copy holds only in-frame clones and misses some; the assay was immunoSEQ multiplex PCR. Of 90,000 or so clones listed, about nine tenths are singletons. The CDR3 is made up of 11 amino acids. The germline V gene encodes CDR1 SGHTS and CDR2 YDEGEE. Trimming pared 0 bases from V and 7 bases from J, leaving 4 bases between. This clone has just one count. Its antigen is unidentified. The chain uses TRBV5-8 and TRBJ1-1; D not resolved. The material was peripheral blood, obtained 28 days after the second AZD1222 dose. The source of this sequence is an adult who received the AZD1222 COVID-19 vaccine. The CDR3 reads CASSLVREAFF. The DNA for the CDR3 is TGTGCCAGCAGCTTGGTACGTGAAGCTTTCTTT.